One and the same sample provided the 10 T cell receptor beta chains below, sequenced in a study of blood T cell repertoires in COVID-19. Profiling relied on immunoSEQ multiplex PCR, and the TCRdb table lists in-frame clones only, not all of them. The repertoire holds around 190,000 clones, with 86% as singletons. Material: peripheral blood. The receptor source for this set is a man aged 50 to 60 with active or convalescent COVID-19.

The chain is built from TRBV19 and TRBJ1-2; 8 positions agree with TRBD1. The J segment lost 4 bases and the V segment lost 6 bases, leaving 10 bases of the junction unmatched. The CDR3 contains 15 residues. The germline gives CDR1 LNHDA, CDR2 SQIVND (reference sequence). CDR3 amino acids: CASRLRDRSTYGYTF. CDR3 coding DNA: TGTGCCAGTAGACTCCGGGACAGGAGTACCTATGGCTACACCTTC.

The chain recombines TRBV27 with TRBJ2-3, with 9 bases that match TRBD2. The CDR3 runs to 18 residues. Trimming at V came to 2 bases and at J to 1 base, leaving 10 bases not matched to a gene. From germline, CDR1 is MNHEY and CDR2 SMNVEV (reference sequence). The CDR3 sequence: CASSLAVASGIGTDTQYF. The CDR3 DNA reads as TGTGCCAGCAGTTTAGCGGTGGCTAGCGGGATTGGCACAGATACGCAGTATTTT.

V gene TRBV15 combines with J gene TRBJ1-5, with TRBD1 identical over 9 bases. Germline V lookup: CDR1 LNHNV, CDR2 YYDKDF (reference sequence). V lost 8 bases to trimming and J lost 4 bases; unmatched junction nucleotides: 6. CDR3 length: 14 amino acids. The CDR3 protein is CATETGQGNQPQHF. CDR3 coding DNA: TGTGCCACCGAAACGGGACAGGGAAATCAGCCCCAGCATTTT. The full variable domain, in which reference TRBV15 and TRBJ1-5 provide the parts outside the CDR3, is DAMVIQNPRYQVTQFGKPVTLSCSQTLNHNVMYWYQQKSSQAPKLLFHYYDKDFNNEADTPDNFQSRRPNTSFCFLDIRSPGLGDTAMYLCATETGQGNQPQHFGDGTRLSIL.

The chain couples TRBV25-1 to TRBJ2-5, with D perhaps matching TRBD1 (6 bases). The CDR3 is made up of 15 amino acids. Germline values: CDR1 MGHDK, CDR2 SYGVNS. Trimming removed 3 bases from V and 5 bases from J, with 16 bases in between. This CDR3 is CASSETGHSGETQYF. The CDR3 bases are TGTGCCAGCAGTGAGACAGGCCATTCCGGGGAGACCCAGTACTTC.

The J gene is TRBJ2-2, the V gene TRBV6-5; D may be TRBD2 (5 bases). Germline CDR1 MNHEY, CDR2 SVGAGI. V gave up 7 bases and J gave up 0 bases, with 12 bases separating them. This CDR3 has 15 residues. CDR3 residues: CASNLLGTNTGELFF. For the CDR3, the DNA is TGTGCCAGCAACTTACTAGGGACGAACACCGGGGAGCTGTTTTTT.

In its sample, this clone was seen a few times. This chain uses TRBV7-6 with TRBJ1-6, with a weak D call TRBD1 (5 bases). Trimming pared 4 bases from V and 4 bases from J, leaving 14 bases between. The CDR3 runs 16 residues. Looked up from germline, CDR1 is SGHVS and CDR2 is FNYEAQ. CDR3 bases: TGTGCCAGCAGCTCAGGGCTCCTGGGGTATAATTCACCCCTCCACTTT. Translation: CASSSGLLGYNSPLHF.

The chain combines TRBV21-1 with TRBJ2-1; the table's D call, TRBD1, has no DNA check behind it. TRBV21-1 is a pseudogene segment. The CDR3 loop spans 10 amino acids. The CDR3 nucleotides read TGTGCCAGCAGTAGGGGTGAGCAGTTCTTC. Its protein is CASSRGEQFF.

V gene TRBV28 combines with J gene TRBJ2-2, with D unclear. The ends were cut back, 7 bases at V and 7 bases at J, with 10 bases in the middle. Germline V gene sequence: CDR1 MDHEN, CDR2 SYDVKM. This CDR3 has 12 residues. This chain's CDR3 is CASTGSIGELFF. The CDR3 DNA reads TGTGCCAGCACCGGTAGCATCGGGGAGCTGTTTTTT.

Turning to this clone: The same CDR3 can be traced to other DNA sequences in this sample. The V call is TRBV5-1, the J call TRBJ1-3; D is undetermined. Deletions cut 2 bases from V and 0 bases from J, with 6 bases between. CDR3 length: 14 amino acids. Germline V gene lookup returns CDR1 SGHRS and CDR2 YFSETQ. CDR3 bases: TGCGCCAGCAGCTTATCCAGCTCTGGAAACACCATATATTTT. Encoded protein: CASSLSSSGNTIYF.

This chain connects TRBV10-1 to TRBJ1-6; TRBD1 matches at 8 bases. The germline gives CDR1 WNHNN, CDR2 SYGVQD (reference sequence). V dropped 6 bases and J dropped 7; count of bases not matched to a gene: 11. This CDR3 is built from 16 residues. The CDR3 reads CASSHVQGAANSPLHF. As DNA, the CDR3 is TGCGCCAGCAGCCACGTCCAGGGGGCCGCCAATTCACCCCTCCACTTT.